This entry lists 26 T cell receptor beta chains sequenced from one sample in a study of blood T cell repertoires in COVID-19. Using immunoSEQ multiplex PCR, the repertoire was profiled, and TCRdb retains in-frame clones only, with some absent. The sample records fewer than 700,000 clones, roughly 91% being singletons. Sequenced: peripheral blood. All receptors derive from a woman between 50 and 59 years old with COVID-19, enrolled during active disease.

The V gene is TRBV9, the J gene TRBJ1-6; no reliable D call. The CDR3 consists of 16 residues. CDR1 and CDR2 from the germline V gene are SGDLS and YYNGEE. Between the trimmed V and J ends, which lost 2 bases and 0 bases, there was a span of 9 bases. The DNA for the CDR3 is TGTGCCAGCAGCGTTACCGGGAGCTCCTATAATTCACCCCTCCACTTT. Amino acid sequence: CASSVTGSSYNSPLHF.

V gene TRBV2 combines with J gene TRBJ2-3; D call uncertain. The CDR3 is made up of 14 amino acids. Germline loops: CDR1 SNHLY, CDR2 FYNNEI. V shed 4 bases and J shed 6 bases, with 14 bases lying between them. The CDR3: CASSGRAFSDTQYF. The DNA for the CDR3 is TGTGCCAGCAGTGGTCGCGCGTTCTCCGATACGCAGTATTTT.

The chain joins TRBV19 to TRBJ2-3; a weak D match, TRBD2 (6 bases). The CDR3 is made up of 16 amino acids. Looked up from germline, CDR1 is LNHDA and CDR2 is SQIVND (reference sequence). Deletions cut 1 base from V and 4 bases from J, with 15 bases between. As DNA, the CDR3 is TGTGCCAGTAGTATAGGGGACGCCCCGGGGGCAGATACGCAGTATTTT. It is translated as CASSIGDAPGADTQYF.

The chain recombines TRBV6-5 with TRBJ1-5, with 7 bases identical to TRBD1. CDR1 MNHEY and CDR2 SVGAGI come from the germline V gene. Trimming cost V 6 bases and J 4 bases; bases outside gene matches: 3. The CDR3 spans 13 residues. Written as DNA, the CDR3 is TGTGCCAGCAGAAAACAGGGGAATCAGCCCCAGCATTTT. Amino acid sequence: CASRKQGNQPQHF.

This chain uses TRBV5-1 with TRBJ1-2; 9 bases agree with TRBD1. The CDR3 covers 16 residues. The germline gives CDR1 SGHRS, CDR2 YFSETQ. V lost 2 bases to trimming and J lost 4 bases; unmatched junction nucleotides: 9. CDR3 sequence reads: CASSFSSQGAFYGYTF. The CDR3 bases are TGCGCCAGCAGCTTCAGCTCACAGGGGGCCTTCTATGGCTACACCTTC.

The CDR3 region has the DNA TGCAGCGCTTTGACAGAATACTATGGCTACACCTTC. Protein: CSALTEYYGYTF. This chain links TRBV29-1 with TRBJ1-2; possible D gene TRBD1, 5 bases. V shed 7 bases and J shed 3 bases, with 12 bases lying between them. CDR1 and CDR2 (germline): SQVTM, ANQGSEA. The CDR3 runs 12 residues.

The chain carries TRBV9 and TRBJ2-1; tentatively, D is TRBD2 (5 bases). CDR3 length: 16 residues. Germline V gives CDR1 SGDLS, CDR2 YYNGEE. V lost 4 bases and J 4 bases, leaving 18 bases between the germline ends. CDR3 sequence (DNA): TGTGCCAGCAGCCCCCGTTCCTGGAGGACTTACAATGAGCAGTTCTTC. Translation: CASSPRSWRTYNEQFF.

The J gene is TRBJ2-7, the V gene TRBV9; D is unclear. V was trimmed by 4 bases and J by 3 bases, leaving 14 bases between them. CDR1 and CDR2 from the germline V gene are SGDLS and YYNGEE. The CDR3 is 14 amino acids. The CDR3 DNA reads as TGTGCCAGCAGCCCCGAACATCGAAACTACGAGCAGTACTTC. Translation gives CASSPEHRNYEQYF.

This chain joins TRBV24-1 and TRBJ1-5, with no clear D. Trimming cost V 1 base and J 4 bases, with 13 bases left between them. The CDR3 length is 16 residues. Germline V gives CDR1 KGHDR, CDR2 SFDVKD. The CDR3 DNA sequence: TGTGCCACCAGTGATTTCGGCAGTTGGCGGAATCAGCCCCAGCATTTT. Protein: CATSDFGSWRNQPQHF.

CDR3 protein: CASSSAVGNTIYF. CDR3 DNA sequence: TGTGCCAGCAGTTCCGCGGTAGGAAACACCATATATTTT. The V and J genes are TRBV12-3 or TRBV12-4 and TRBJ1-3; no reliable D call. V was cut by 4 bases and J by 4 bases, with 8 bases left in between. The CDR3 consists of 13 residues.

The count of this clone is one. The chain joins TRBV6-5 to TRBJ1-6; D remains ambiguous. The V end was cut by 6 bases, the J end by 0 bases, with 9 bases between. Germline-derived CDR1 and CDR2 are MNHEY and SVGAGI. The CDR3 has 15 amino acids. The CDR3 region is CASRRESSYNSPLHF. The CDR3 nucleotides read TGTGCCAGCAGACGAGAGAGCTCCTATAATTCACCCCTCCACTTT.

This rearrangement joins TRBV24-1 to TRBJ2-3; a possible D gene is TRBD1 (5 bases). Germline CDR1 and CDR2: KGHDR and SFDVKD. V was clipped by 5 bases and J by 2 bases, with 7 bases between them. The CDR3 sequence is 13 residues long. The CDR3 coding sequence is TGTGCCACCAGTGTAGGGGCCACAGATACGCAGTATTTT. This translates into CATSVGATDTQYF.

CDR3 residues: CASSEGRGNYNEQFF. CDR3 coding DNA: TGTGCCAGCAGCGAAGGGCGGGGGAATTACAATGAGCAGTTCTTC. The chain links TRBV9 to TRBJ2-1; 7 nucleotides line up with TRBD2. The J segment lost 4 bases and the V segment lost 3 bases, leaving 7 bases of the junction unmatched. Per germline, CDR1 SGDLS and CDR2 YYNGEE. CDR3 length equals 15 residues.

The chain is built from TRBV2 and TRBJ2-4; 7 bases fit TRBD1. CDR3 length: 14 amino acids. With 8 bases clipped from V and 6 bases from J, the junction kept 10 bases outside the gene matches. Germline loops: CDR1 SNHLY, CDR2 FYNNEI. This CDR3 is CASQKTGLLNIQYF. CDR3 DNA: TGTGCCAGCCAGAAGACAGGGTTGCTAAACATTCAGTACTTC.

This sequence joins TRBV4-2 and TRBJ1-1; TRBD1 is a possible D gene (5 bases). Germline V gives CDR1 LGHNA, CDR2 YNFKEQ. Trimming removed 2 bases from V and 11 bases from J, with 15 bases in between. This CDR3 spans 13 amino acids. The CDR3 here is CASSQLPSGDAFF. The CDR3 DNA follows: TGTGCCAGCAGCCAACTACCCTCGGGGGACGCTTTCTTT.

The chain has TRBV5-1 and TRBJ2-3, with D possibly matching TRBD1 (6 bases). With 3 bases removed from V and 0 bases from J, the gap between germline ends came to 11 bases. Germline CDR1 and CDR2: SGHRS and YFSETQ. This CDR3 is 15 amino acids long. For the CDR3, the DNA is TGCGCCAGCAGCTCTACAGGGCGTAGCACAGATACGCAGTATTTT. Encoded protein: CASSSTGRSTDTQYF. The full variable domain, in which reference TRBV5-1 and TRBJ2-3 provide the parts outside the CDR3, is KAGVTQTPRYLIKTRGQQVTLSCSPISGHRSVSWYQQTPGQGLQFLFEYFSETQRNKGNFPGRFSGRQFSNSRSEMNVSTLELGDSALYLCASSSTGRSTDTQYFGPGTRLTVL.

This chain uses TRBV5-1 with TRBJ2-3; 9 bases are shared with TRBD2. Germline V CDR1 and CDR2: SGHRS, YFSETQ. This CDR3 comprises 17 residues. V lost 0 bases, J lost 1 base, and 6 bases stayed unmatched. CDR3: CASSLEAASGGTDTQYF. The CDR3 DNA follows: TGCGCCAGCAGCTTGGAGGCGGCTAGCGGGGGCACAGATACGCAGTATTTT. Full variable domain (missing parts from reference TRBV5-1 and TRBJ2-3): KAGVTQTPRYLIKTRGQQVTLSCSPISGHRSVSWYQQTPGQGLQFLFEYFSETQRNKGNFPGRFSGRQFSNSRSEMNVSTLELGDSALYLCASSLEAASGGTDTQYFGPGTRLTVL.

CDR3 amino acids: CASSLTPADTQYF. The CDR3 DNA reads as TGTGCCAGCAGTCTTACCCCGGCAGATACGCAGTATTTT. V is TRBV27 and J is TRBJ2-3; no clear D gene. The length of the CDR3 is 13 residues. The V end lost 5 bases, the J end lost 4 bases, and 10 bases lay between the germline ends. Looked up from germline, CDR1 is MNHEY and CDR2 is SMNVEV (reference sequence).

This clone was seen only once. V and J are TRBV27 and TRBJ2-7; TRBD1 matches at 8 bases. The CDR3 contains 15 residues. CDR1 is MNHEY and CDR2 is SMNVEV in the germline V gene (reference sequence). The V segment lost 2 bases and the J segment 3 bases; nucleotides outside the gene matches: 6. CDR3 sequence reads: CASSLAWDRYYEQYF. The CDR3 nucleotides read TGTGCCAGCAGTTTAGCGTGGGACAGGTACTACGAGCAGTACTTC.

Here the CDR3 reads CASSLHMFGNTEAFF. As DNA, the CDR3 is TGCGCCAGCAGCTTGCATATGTTCGGGAACACTGAAGCTTTCTTT. J is TRBJ1-1 and V is TRBV5-1, with no clear D. The V gene's germline CDR1 is SGHRS and CDR2 YFSETQ. CDR3 length: 15 amino acids. Deletions cut 1 base from V and 1 base from J, with 11 bases between. The entire variable domain, with the rest obtained from reference TRBV5-1 and TRBJ1-1, is as follows: KAGVTQTPRYLIKTRGQQVTLSCSPISGHRSVSWYQQTPGQGLQFLFEYFSETQRNKGNFPGRFSGRQFSNSRSEMNVSTLELGDSALYLCASSLHMFGNTEAFFGQGTRLTVV.

The chain carries TRBV5-4 and TRBJ1-1, with D maybe TRBD1 (5 bases). The CDR3 runs to 14 residues. Germline assignment: CDR1 SGHNT and CDR2 YYREEE (reference sequence). V shed 6 bases and J shed 4 bases, with 16 bases lying between them. CDR3 nucleotides: TGTGCCAGCACCACGGGAGGGGAGGGCACTGAAGCTTTCTTT. Its protein is CASTTGGEGTEAFF.

The chain links TRBV19 to TRBJ2-2; D is ambiguous. This CDR3 has 14 amino acids. The germline V and J ends were trimmed by 3 bases and 2 bases, with 7 bases remaining between them. Germline loops: CDR1 LNHDA, CDR2 SQIVND (reference sequence). CDR3 in amino acids: CASSISQNTGELFF. The DNA of the CDR3 is TGTGCCAGTAGTATTAGTCAAAACACCGGGGAGCTGTTTTTT.

As for this clone: The junction shows a germline mismatch at one end, possibly a read error. The chain recombines TRBV5-4 with TRBJ2-7; 7 bases are a match to TRBD1. The CDR3 loop spans 15 amino acids. In germline, CDR1 is SGHNT, CDR2 YYREEE (reference sequence). The CDR3 protein is CASRLGQLSSYEQYF. DNA of the CDR3: TGTGCCAGCAGGTTGGGACAGCTGAGCTCCTACGAGCAGTACTTC.

This clone was recorded a few times. The chain combines TRBV27 with TRBJ2-3, with 13 bases matching TRBD2. Trimming at V came to 7 bases and at J to 4 bases, leaving 8 bases not matched to a gene. The CDR3 has 16 amino acids. The germline CDR1 and CDR2 sequences are MNHEY and SMNVEV (reference sequence). The CDR3 is CASTARLAGGSDTQYF. The CDR3 coding sequence is TGTGCCAGCACCGCCAGACTAGCGGGGGGTTCAGATACGCAGTATTTT.

This chain joins TRBV18 and TRBJ1-1; no definite D call. V dropped 0 bases and J dropped 1 base, with 3 bases sitting between them. Germline assignment: CDR1 KGHSH and CDR2 LQKENI. The CDR3 runs 13 residues. The CDR3: CASSPPRNTEAFF. CDR3 sequence (DNA): TGTGCCAGCTCACCACCGAGGAACACTGAAGCTTTCTTT. Full variable domain (rest looked up from reference TRBV18 and TRBJ1-1): NAGVMQNPRHLVRRRGQEARLRCSPMKGHSHVYWYRQLPEEGLKFMVYLQKENIIDESGMPKERFSAEFPKEGPSILRIQQVVRGDSAAYFCASSPPRNTEAFFGQGTRLTVV.

The chain links TRBV5-1 to TRBJ2-7, with TRBD1 matching over 7 bases. Germline V gene sequence: CDR1 SGHRS, CDR2 YFSETQ. Losses at the gene ends were 5 bases for V and 5 bases for J; bases not matched to a gene: 7. This CDR3 is built from 13 residues. The CDR3 loop is CASRPGTANEQYF. The CDR3 nucleotides read TGCGCCAGCAGACCCGGGACAGCCAACGAGCAGTACTTC.